Each of the 14 T cell receptor beta chains below was sequenced from the same sample in a study of blood T cell repertoires in COVID-19. TCRdb's table, derived via immunoSEQ multiplex PCR, lists solely in-frame clones and lacks some. The table has about 60,000 clones, approximately 85% seen once. The sample consisted of peripheral blood. The receptors derive from a human donor in a cohort sampled during active COVID-19.

V is TRBV3-1 (or the pseudogene TRBV3-2) and J is TRBJ1-2, with 7 bases that match TRBD1. V was clipped by 4 bases and J by 5 bases; unmatched bases: 7. The CDR3 is made up of 14 amino acids. Germline loops: CDR1 LGHDT, CDR2 YNNKEL (reference sequence). In DNA form, the CDR3 reads TGTGCCAGCAGCCCTAGACAGGGCCAGTATGGCTACACCTTC. It codes for CASSPRQGQYGYTF.

V is TRBV27 and J is TRBJ2-7, with TRBD1 matching 9 bases. With 4 bases clipped from V and 1 base from J, the junction kept 8 bases outside the gene matches. The germline V gene encodes CDR1 MNHEY and CDR2 SMNVEV (reference sequence). The CDR3 is 16 residues long. CDR3 in DNA: TGTGCCAGCAGTTCCAACAGGGGGCGAGGTTCCTACGAGCAGTACTTC. It translates to CASSSNRGRGSYEQYF.

V gene TRBV7-2 combines with J gene TRBJ2-1; D is ambiguous. This CDR3 is built from 15 residues. Trimming shortened V by 5 bases and J by 0 bases, and 11 bases separated the two germline ends. Germline lookup yields CDR1 SGHTA and CDR2 FQGNSA. This chain's CDR3 is CASSTDLGSYNEQFF. In DNA, the CDR3 is TGTGCCAGCAGCACCGACCTAGGCTCCTACAATGAGCAGTTCTTC.

This clone was found a few times. The rearrangement links TRBV5-6 to TRBJ2-5, with a possible D match to TRBD1 (6 bases). This CDR3 has 13 amino acids. Trimming cost V 6 bases and J 0 bases, with 9 bases left between them. The germline V gene has CDR1 SGHDT and CDR2 YYEEEE. CDR3 region: CASIHRDQETQYF. DNA for the CDR3: TGTGCCAGCATACACAGGGACCAAGAGACCCAGTACTTC.

V is TRBV2 and J is TRBJ2-3; 8 nucleotides align to TRBD1. The V gene's germline CDR1 is SNHLY and CDR2 FYNNEI. Losses at the gene ends were 8 bases for V and 1 base for J; bases not matched to a gene: 8. The CDR3 runs to 15 residues. The CDR3 here is CASLTPGQGTDTQYF. CDR3 nucleotide sequence: TGTGCCAGCCTAACCCCGGGACAGGGCACAGATACGCAGTATTTT.

The V gene is TRBV27, the J gene TRBJ2-1, with 9 positions matching TRBD2. The CDR3 extends over 15 amino acids. Looked up from germline, CDR1 is MNHEY and CDR2 is SMNVEV (reference sequence). Trimming cost V 4 bases and J 7 bases; bases outside gene matches: 8. CDR3 loop: CASSYWLAGRNEQFF. The CDR3 nucleotides are TGTGCCAGCAGTTATTGGCTAGCGGGGAGAAATGAGCAGTTCTTC.

This chain connects TRBV7-9 to TRBJ2-2; 7 nucleotides line up with TRBD1. With V trimmed by 3 bases and J by 3 bases, 4 bases remained unmatched. The CDR3 has 15 amino acids. In germline, CDR1 is SEHNR, CDR2 FQNEAQ (reference sequence). The CDR3 protein is CASSFLGGHTGELFF. The CDR3 bases are TGTGCCAGCAGCTTTCTAGGGGGCCACACCGGGGAGCTGTTTTTT.

This chain links TRBV5-4 with TRBJ2-2, with TRBD1 matching 8 bases. The V segment lost 5 bases and the J segment 3 bases; nucleotides outside the gene matches: 6. The CDR3 runs to 15 residues. Germline CDR1 reads SGHNT; CDR2 reads YYREEE (reference sequence). CDR3 in DNA: TGTGCCAGCAGGACAGGGGACTCCCACACCGGGGAGCTGTTTTTT. Its translation: CASRTGDSHTGELFF.

The V call is TRBV19, the J call TRBJ2-7; 8 bases match TRBD1. Germline V CDR1 and CDR2: LNHDA, SQIVND (reference sequence). J lost 3 bases, V lost 0 bases, and 4 bases had no gene match. The CDR3 spans 15 residues. In DNA, the CDR3 is TGTGCCAGTAGTATAGATGGACAGGGACACTACGAGCAGTACTTC. Protein product: CASSIDGQGHYEQYF.

In this sample, this clone turned up a few times. The chain combines TRBV18 with TRBJ1-5; possible D gene TRBD1, 5 bases. The CDR3 runs to 17 residues. Germline V gives CDR1 KGHSH, CDR2 LQKENI. Trimming removed 0 bases from V and 0 bases from J, with 12 bases in between. The CDR3 loop is CASSPPGGSNSNQPQHF. The CDR3 nucleotides are TGTGCCAGCTCACCACCGGGGGGATCCAATAGCAATCAGCCCCAGCATTTT.

The V gene is TRBV7-2, the J gene TRBJ1-1; no clear D. This CDR3 is built from 11 residues. Germline-derived CDR1 and CDR2 are SGHTA and FQGNSA. Trimming removed 4 bases from V and 11 bases from J, with 11 bases in between. CDR3 in amino acids: CASSYTAGAFF. DNA of the CDR3: TGTGCCAGCAGCTATACTGCCGGGGCTTTCTTT.

The rearrangement uses TRBV7-9 and TRBJ2-7; 8 nucleotides agree with TRBD1. CDR1 is SEHNR and CDR2 is FQNEAQ in the germline V gene (reference sequence). This CDR3 has 16 residues. The ends lost 5 bases at V and 0 bases at J; junction bases unmatched: 9. The CDR3 here is CASSPPPGQASYEQYF. Here the CDR3 DNA reads TGTGCCAGCAGCCCCCCCCCGGGACAGGCCTCCTACGAGCAGTACTTC.

The CDR3: CASSPLLRGETQYF. The CDR3 DNA reads as TGTGCCAGCAGCCCCTTACTTCGGGGGGAGACCCAGTACTTC. This chain uses TRBV7-2 with TRBJ2-5, with TRBD2 as a possible D gene (6 bases). Germline V gene lookup returns CDR1 SGHTA and CDR2 FQGNSA. Trimming shortened V by 5 bases and J by 5 bases, and 15 bases separated the two germline ends. This CDR3 spans 14 amino acids.

The chain links TRBV7-2 to TRBJ2-3; D is possibly TRBD2 (6 bases). Germline-derived CDR1 and CDR2 are SGHTA and FQGNSA. The CDR3 loop spans 16 amino acids. V dropped 5 bases and J dropped 1 base, with 16 bases sitting between them. The CDR3 DNA reads TGTGCCAGCAGCCCGAACTCGGGGGTGGGCACAGATACGCAGTATTTT. This translates into CASSPNSGVGTDTQYF.